The text below deals with one T cell receptor (beta chain). The record originates from a study of blood T cell repertoires in COVID-19. Across the study: There were acute and convalescent COVID-19 samples, and they came from the United States, Italy and Spain. The analysed material was cDNA or gDNA that came from T cells, B-cell-depleted T cells, or PBMCs.

Per the authors' pipeline: Reference gene primers were amplified, and this amplification served to estimate nucleated cell counts. TCRdb keeps only in-frame clones here, not all; method: immunoSEQ multiplex PCR. The V and J calls and clone size were taken over from that table, and D and trimming were inferred from the DNA. Here the sample spans around 310,000 clones, around 91% being singletons. Enrolled during active infection, Seattle patients were then followed longitudinally. The CDR3 contains 17 residues. The germline V gene has CDR1 MNHNS and CDR2 SASEGT. The V gene lost 3 bases and the J gene lost 5 bases, with 22 bases spanning the gap.

This sequence joins TRBV6-1 and TRBJ2-5; a possible D gene is TRBD2 (6 bases). The sample was peripheral blood. This TCR came from a woman in her 40s with COVID-19, enrolled during active disease. The CDR3 here is CASSDPLSGVSGETQYF. In DNA, the CDR3 is TGTGCCAGCAGTGACCCGCTCTCGGGGGTGTCGGGGGAGACCCAGTACTTC.